One and the same sample provided the 21 T cell receptor beta chains below, sequenced in a study of T cell responses to AZD1222 COVID-19 vaccine. Libraries were prepared by immunoSEQ multiplex PCR; TCRdb keeps only in-frame clonotypes and omits some of them. The sample yields under 95,000 clones, approximately 85% seen once. The sample was peripheral blood, taken 28 days after the second AZD1222 dose. These receptors were taken from an adult who received the AZD1222 COVID-19 vaccine.

J is TRBJ2-2 and V is TRBV6-1; D is unresolved. This CDR3 spans 16 amino acids. V lost 2 bases and J 0 bases, leaving 10 bases between the germline ends. The germline CDR1 and CDR2 sequences are MNHNS and SASEGT. The CDR3 here is CASSERRYTNTGELFF. DNA of the CDR3: TGTGCCAGCAGTGAAAGGCGGTATACGAACACCGGGGAGCTGTTTTTT.

The J gene is TRBJ2-3, the V gene TRBV10-3; D unclear. Germline V gives CDR1 ENHRY, CDR2 SYGVKD. V lost 5 bases and J 6 bases, leaving 21 bases between the germline ends. The CDR3 consists of 16 residues. DNA of the CDR3: TGTGCCATCAGTCAGAATCCGGAAGCCCTGGCCGATACGCAGTATTTT. Residues: CAISQNPEALADTQYF.

This clone was recorded a few times. The genes are TRBV14 and TRBJ2-1, with 12 bases that match TRBD2. Germline-derived CDR1 and CDR2 are SGHDN and FVKESK. There are 15 residues in the CDR3. The junction had 7 bases not matched to a gene; V was cut back by 4 bases and J by 9 bases. The CDR3 region has the DNA TGTGCCAGCAGCCCAACTAGCGGGGGGCCTGGTGAGCAGTTCTTC. Encoded protein: CASSPTSGGPGEQFF.

The rearrangement joins TRBV6-5 to TRBJ2-5; TRBD2 aligns across 7 bases. Trimming at V came to 3 bases and at J to 3 bases, leaving 4 bases not matched to a gene. CDR1 and CDR2 (germline): MNHEY, SVGAGI. There are 14 residues in the CDR3. The CDR3, as DNA: TGTGCCAGCAGTTATTTGGCGGGGGAAGAGACCCAGTACTTC. It is translated as CASSYLAGEETQYF.

This chain connects TRBV6-5 to TRBJ1-3, with a weak D call TRBD1 (5 bases). Trimming pared 6 bases from V and 4 bases from J, leaving 7 bases between. The CDR3 totals 12 residues. Germline V CDR1 and CDR2: MNHEY, SVGAGI. As DNA, the CDR3 is TGTGCCAGCAGGGCAGGGGGAAACACCATATATTTT. Amino acids: CASRAGGNTIYF.

This chain joins TRBV6-5 and TRBJ2-2; 7 bases agree with TRBD2. The CDR3 covers 16 residues. V lost 0 bases to trimming and J lost 5 bases; unmatched junction nucleotides: 6. Germline V gene lookup returns CDR1 MNHEY and CDR2 SVGAGI. The CDR3 nucleotides are TGTGCCAGCAGTTACTCGAGGCAGGGAGGGACCGGGGAGCTGTTTTTT. As protein: CASSYSRQGGTGELFF.

This chain connects TRBV19 to TRBJ2-3, with TRBD1 matching 7 bases. Looked up from germline, CDR1 is LNHDA and CDR2 is SQIVND (reference sequence). This CDR3 contains 15 residues. J lost 2 bases, V lost 5 bases, and 7 bases had no gene match. The CDR3 sequence is CASSPSTGYTDTQYF. Written as DNA, the CDR3 is TGTGCCAGTAGTCCGTCGACAGGGTACACAGATACGCAGTATTTT. Variable domain in full (rest from reference TRBV19 and TRBJ2-3): DGGITQSPKYLFRKEGQNVTLSCEQNLNHDAMYWYRQDPGQGLRLIYYSQIVNDFQKGDIAEGYSVSREKKESFPLTVTSAQKNPTAFYLCASSPSTGYTDTQYFGPGTRLTVL.

The chain joins TRBV29-1 to TRBJ1-2; possibly TRBD1 for D (6 bases). Germline V CDR1 and CDR2: SQVTM, ANQGSEA. This CDR3 has 13 residues. The V and J ends lost 5 bases and 7 bases respectively, with 17 bases between them. CDR3 bases: TGCAGCGTTCGCCTGGGGGGCAGGGCTGGCTACACCTTC. It is translated as CSVRLGGRAGYTF.

This sequence joins TRBV27 and TRBJ2-7; possibly TRBD1 for D (5 bases). The length of the CDR3 is 14 residues. CDR1 is MNHEY, CDR2 SMNVEV, per germline (reference sequence). V lost 5 bases to trimming and J lost 4 bases, with 15 bases between them. Written as DNA, the CDR3 is TGTGCCAGCAGTCACTTGGGGCAGTATTACGAGCAGTACTTC. Protein sequence: CASSHLGQYYEQYF.

The gene calls are TRBV19 and TRBJ1-4, with D possibly being TRBD1 (6 bases). V lost 3 bases to trimming and J lost 8 bases, with 13 bases between them. Per germline, CDR1 LNHDA and CDR2 SQIVND (reference sequence). This CDR3 has 14 residues. Here the CDR3 reads CASSIWGLREKLFF. DNA for the CDR3: TGTGCCAGTAGTATTTGGGGGCTTCGCGAAAAACTGTTTTTT.

Notes on this clone: The junction departs from the called germline gene at one end, perhaps through a read error. The chain combines TRBV7-9 with TRBJ2-7; maybe TRBD2 (6 bases). The germline gives CDR1 SEHNR, CDR2 FQNEAQ (reference sequence). This CDR3 region has 13 residues. The CDR3 DNA sequence: TGTGCCAGCAGCTCTAGTGCGGGGCCAGAAGAAGACTTC. Its protein product is CASSSSAGPEEDF.

The sample holds one count of this clone. The chain uses TRBV6-1 and TRBJ1-2; D unresolved. Germline V gives CDR1 MNHNS, CDR2 SASEGT. This CDR3 spans 13 amino acids. The germline V and J ends were trimmed by 2 bases and 4 bases, with 8 bases remaining between them. The CDR3 here is CASSEIGSYGYTF. The CDR3 nucleotides read TGTGCCAGCAGTGAAATTGGTAGCTATGGCTACACCTTC.

The chain has TRBV27 and TRBJ2-2; possibly TRBD1 for D (6 bases). CDR1 MNHEY and CDR2 SMNVEV come from the germline V gene (reference sequence). V dropped 7 bases and J dropped 0 bases, with 27 bases sitting between them. CDR3 length equals 20 residues. CDR3 sequence: CASKDDGSQGRIANTGELFF. The DNA of the CDR3 is TGTGCCAGCAAGGATGATGGGTCACAGGGTAGGATCGCGAACACCGGGGAGCTGTTTTTT.

This clone was recorded once. The chain joins TRBV2 to TRBJ1-2; 11 bases align to TRBD1. CDR1 is SNHLY and CDR2 is FYNNEI in the germline V gene. This CDR3 contains 13 residues. V lost 8 bases, J lost 5 bases, and 4 bases stayed unmatched. The CDR3 sequence: CASGRDRGYGYTF. Written as DNA, the CDR3 is TGTGCCAGCGGACGGGACAGGGGGTATGGCTACACCTTC.

The chain combines TRBV10-3 with TRBJ1-2; D is undetermined. Germline loops: CDR1 ENHRY, CDR2 SYGVKD. The CDR3 has 15 residues. V was clipped by 0 bases and J by 5 bases, with 13 bases between them. CDR3 amino acids: CAISESNPVVYGYTF. CDR3 in DNA: TGTGCCATCAGTGAGTCGAACCCTGTGGTGTATGGCTACACCTTC.

CDR3 region: CASSLWARRDEQYF. In DNA form, the CDR3 reads TGCGCCAGCAGCTTGTGGGCCAGGAGGGACGAGCAGTACTTC. The chain carries TRBV5-1 and TRBJ2-7; TRBD2 might be the D (6 bases). Germline values: CDR1 SGHRS, CDR2 YFSETQ. V shed 1 base and J shed 5 bases, with 13 bases lying between them. The CDR3 extends over 14 amino acids.

The rearrangement links TRBV4-1 to TRBJ2-1; 9 bases fit TRBD1. The CDR3 covers 17 residues. Germline V gene lookup returns CDR1 MGHRA and CDR2 YSYEKL. Trimming cost V 4 bases and J 5 bases; bases outside gene matches: 12. CDR3 coding DNA: TGCGCCAGCAGCCCCGGTCTGACGGGACAGGGAAACAATGAGCAGTTCTTC. Translated: CASSPGLTGQGNNEQFF.

V is TRBV6-5 and J is TRBJ1-2; 9 positions match TRBD1. Germline V gives CDR1 MNHEY, CDR2 SVGAGI. The length of the CDR3 is 13 residues. J gave up 8 bases and V 4 bases, and 5 bases lay outside the gene matches. The CDR3 nucleotides are TGTGCCAGCAGTTTCAGGACAGGGGTAGGCTACACCTTC. Amino acid sequence: CASSFRTGVGYTF.

This clone came up once. The rearrangement links TRBV10-1 to TRBJ1-2, with 9 bases that match TRBD1. The CDR3 runs to 15 residues. CDR1 and CDR2 from the germline V gene are WNHNN and SYGVQD (reference sequence). Unmatched junction bases numbered 9, after V lost 3 bases and J lost 7 bases. DNA for the CDR3: TGCGCCAGCAGTGATGACGGGACAGGGTTCCGTGGCTACACCTTC. Residues: CASSDDGTGFRGYTF.

Notes on this clone: The same CDR3 is also encoded by other DNA sequences in this sample. The chain combines TRBV6-5 with TRBJ2-1, with 11 bases fitting TRBD2. V was clipped by 5 bases and J by 4 bases; unmatched bases: 4. The CDR3 is 15 residues long. Germline CDR1 MNHEY, CDR2 SVGAGI. The CDR3 region has the DNA TGTGCCAGCAGTCGTACTAGCGGGGGTTACAATGAGCAGTTCTTC. It yields the protein CASSRTSGGYNEQFF.

This chain links TRBV5-6 with TRBJ2-1; D is uncertain. Germline values: CDR1 SGHDT, CDR2 YYEEEE. V dropped 0 bases and J dropped 0 bases, with 10 bases sitting between them. The CDR3 is 16 residues long. CDR3 loop: CASSLAGSSSYNEQFF. The CDR3 DNA sequence: TGTGCCAGCAGCTTGGCTGGGTCAAGCTCCTACAATGAGCAGTTCTTC.